The source of this T cell receptor beta chain is a study of blood T cell repertoires in COVID-19. Study-wide background: Sites in the United States, Italy and Spain provided acute and convalescent COVID-19 samples. PBMCs, B-cell-depleted T cells, or T cells provided the cDNA or gDNA that made up the material.

This clone has a single count. In the original analysis: Researchers report that nucleated cell counts were estimated from reference gene primer amplification. Produced via immunoSEQ multiplex PCR; TCRdb's table is partial and in-frame only. V and J calls and clone size come straight from that table; D and trimming were deduced from the DNA. The table shows around 250,000 clones, with about 89% occurring only once. The V gene's germline CDR1 is SGHTA and CDR2 FQGNSA. The CDR3 covers 15 residues. Trimming stripped 3 bases from V and 2 bases from J, with 14 bases between. This sequence originates from a man aged 40-49 years with active or convalescent COVID-19. This chain joins TRBV7-2 and TRBJ2-7; weak D call: TRBD1 (6 bases). Material: peripheral blood. CDR3 residues: CASSFLLGGAYEQYF. The CDR3 DNA is TGTGCCAGCAGCTTTCTTTTAGGGGGTGCCTACGAGCAGTACTTC.